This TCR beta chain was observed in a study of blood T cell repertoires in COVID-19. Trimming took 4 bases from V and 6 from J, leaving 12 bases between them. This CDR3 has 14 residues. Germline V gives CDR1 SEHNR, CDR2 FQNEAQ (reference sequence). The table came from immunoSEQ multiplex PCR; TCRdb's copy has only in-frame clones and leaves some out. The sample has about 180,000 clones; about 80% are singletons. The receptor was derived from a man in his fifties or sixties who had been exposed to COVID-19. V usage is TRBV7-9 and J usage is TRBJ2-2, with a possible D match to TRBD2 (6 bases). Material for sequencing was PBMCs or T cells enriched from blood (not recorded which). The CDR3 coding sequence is TGTGCCAGCAGCTATAGCGGAAGAGCCGGGGAGCTGTTTTTT. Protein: CASSYSGRAGELFF.